This T cell receptor (beta chain) was identified in a study of PD-1 blockade in classical Hodgkin lymphoma. Study-level findings and limits: CD4+ TCR diversity rose significantly by C4D1, and CD8+ TCR diversity did not.

As regards this clone: Its matching antigen is unknown.

Only in-frame clones appear in the TCRdb table, and some are missing; sequencing was by immunoSEQ multiplex PCR. The sample has 12,000 or so clones, around 82% seen once. Germline V lookup: CDR1 LNHNV, CDR2 YYDKDF (reference sequence). V lost 0 bases and J lost 16, with 16 bases in between. This CDR3 has 13 amino acids. With no exception, relapse followed autologous stem cell transplantation in all patients, and brentuximab vedotin exposure varied. Thawed PBMCs were the source of CD8+ T cells, obtained through magnetic negative selection. Best responses were complete response, partial response or progressive disease.

The sequenced sample was CD8+ T cells from blood, obtained at baseline. The J gene is TRBJ2-1, the V gene TRBV15, with D maybe TRBD1 (6 bases). The TCR was taken from a human donor with classical Hodgkin lymphoma. CDR3 DNA sequence: TGTGCCACCAGCAGAGATTGGGGACAATGGGGATTCTTC. It yields the protein CATSRDWGQWGFF.